The 8 T cell receptor beta chains below were found in one sample sequenced in a study of T cell changes during pregnancy in multiple sclerosis (dated by TCRdb to the late 2010s). The receptor library was made with the immunoSEQ multiplex PCR assay. Here the immuneACCESS table is served through TCRdb, limited to in-frame sequences with V and J called. Missing clones are a known gap in these copies; in checked studies unresolved V genes cover under half, and the rest lacks a known reason. In all, the sample holds roughly 42,000 clones, and around 93% of those were seen once. About 0.37% of the sample is held by the ten biggest clonotypes. The starting material was CD4+ T cells from peripheral blood mononuclear cells, obtained after pregnancy. These receptors were obtained from a female donor with multiple sclerosis, enrolled in a pregnancy study.

This clone was recorded only once. This chain links TRBV20-1 with TRBJ2-7; TRBD1 is a possible D gene (7 bases). In germline, CDR1 is DFQATT, CDR2 SNEGSKA (reference sequence). This CDR3 is built from 11 residues. As DNA, the CDR3 is TGCAGCGGGGGACAGAACTACGAGCAGTACTTC. Translated, it gives CSGGQNYEQYF.

CDR3 sequence: CASRTGGLALGPQHF. Written as DNA, the CDR3 is TGTGCCAGCAGAACAGGGGGATTAGCTTTAGGGCCCCAGCATTTT. The chain recombines TRBV28 with TRBJ1-5; TRBD1 matches 8 bases. V lost 6 bases to trimming and J lost 9 bases; unmatched junction nucleotides: 13. In germline, CDR1 is MDHEN, CDR2 SYDVKM. The CDR3 consists of 15 residues.

This chain uses TRBV13 with TRBJ1-3, with D possibly being TRBD1 (6 bases). The CDR3 sequence is 15 residues long. Trimming stripped 4 bases from V and 1 base from J, with 11 bases between. CDR1 PRHDT and CDR2 FYEKMQ come from the germline V gene (reference sequence). CDR3 sequence: CASSYRQESGNTIYF. DNA of the CDR3: TGTGCCAGCAGCTACCGACAGGAATCTGGAAACACCATATATTTT.

The chain has TRBV5-6 and TRBJ1-2; D is possibly TRBD1 (5 bases). The V and J ends lost 4 bases and 0 bases respectively, with 19 bases between them. Germline values: CDR1 SGHDT, CDR2 YYEEEE. The CDR3 extends over 17 amino acids. Written as DNA, the CDR3 is TGTGCCAGCAGCGGTAGACAGTTCCAGAGGTCTAACTATGGCTACACCTTC. It yields the protein CASSGRQFQRSNYGYTF.

This CDR3 is CASSPPGGPGHGYTF. CDR3 coding DNA: TGTGCCAGCTCACCTCCCGGGGGGCCAGGCCATGGCTACACCTTC. The rearrangement links TRBV18 to TRBJ1-2; D is possibly TRBD1 (6 bases). Trimming took 3 bases from V and 6 from J, leaving 17 bases between them. There are 15 residues in the CDR3. Germline loops: CDR1 KGHSH, CDR2 LQKENI.

This clone was picked up one time. V gene TRBV7-9 combines with J gene TRBJ2-3; 10 bases match TRBD2. Trimming took 3 bases from V and 0 from J; bases not matched to a gene: 9. Per the germline V gene, CDR1 is SEHNR and CDR2 is FQNEAQ (reference sequence). The CDR3 extends over 18 amino acids. The chain's CDR3 is CASSFQRGGRLSTDTQYF. CDR3 in DNA: TGTGCCAGCAGCTTTCAGCGGGGGGGCCGATTAAGCACAGATACGCAGTATTTT.

This chain links TRBV14 with TRBJ2-7, with D unclear. Germline V gene data show CDR1 as SGHDN and CDR2 as FVKESK. The CDR3 loop spans 13 amino acids. Trimming cost V 0 bases and J 2 bases, with 5 bases left between them. The CDR3 DNA sequence: TGTGCCAGCAGCCAAGATCCAGCCTACGAGCAGTACTTC. Translating gives CASSQDPAYEQYF. Full variable domain (remainder filled in from reference TRBV14 and TRBJ2-7): EAGVTQFPSHSVIEKGQTVTLRCDPISGHDNLYWYRRVMGKEIKFLLHFVKESKQDESGMPNNRFLAERTGGTYSTLKVQPAELEDSGVYFCASSQDPAYEQYFGPGTRLTVT.

This chain joins TRBV2 and TRBJ2-3; TRBD1 aligns across 9 bases. In germline, CDR1 is SNHLY, CDR2 FYNNEI. V was pared by 4 bases and J by 3 bases, with 5 bases of the junction left unmatched. The CDR3 sequence is 15 residues long. CDR3 sequence: CASSGGTGRTDTQYF. The CDR3 DNA sequence: TGTGCCAGCAGTGGGGGGACAGGGAGAACAGATACGCAGTATTTT.